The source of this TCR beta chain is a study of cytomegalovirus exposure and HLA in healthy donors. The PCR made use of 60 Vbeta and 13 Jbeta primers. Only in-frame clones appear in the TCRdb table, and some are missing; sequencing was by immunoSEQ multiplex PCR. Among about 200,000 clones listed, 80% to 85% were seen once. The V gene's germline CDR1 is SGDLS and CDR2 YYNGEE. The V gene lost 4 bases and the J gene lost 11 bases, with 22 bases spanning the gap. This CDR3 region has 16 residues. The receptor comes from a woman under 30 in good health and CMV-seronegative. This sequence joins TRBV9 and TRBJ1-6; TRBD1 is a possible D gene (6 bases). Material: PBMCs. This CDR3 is CASSPSGTGNHPPLHF. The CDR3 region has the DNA TGTGCCAGCAGCCCTTCGGGAACAGGGAATCACCCACCCCTCCACTTT.